These T cell receptor beta chains were read from a single sample in a study of liver allograft versus peripheral blood T cells. TCRdb independently ran MiXCR on the reads; one entry per CDR3 protein. The sample records 6,000 or so distinct CDR3 sequences, around 16% being singletons. These receptors all come from a human patient who had a liver transplant. Among the T cells, some may be from the graft donor. The CDR3 runs from the conserved cysteine through the conserved F or W. D genes are given only for firm matches. The size entry is marked missing in some rows and otherwise reads once, few, many or a size class.

cdr3_aa: CASSFSGSEWNEQYF
cdr3_nt: TGTGCCAGCAGCTTTAGCGGGAGTGAGTGGAACGAGCAGTACTTC
j_call: TRBJ2-7
v_call: TRBV5-6
d_call: TRBD2
clone_size: -

cdr3_aa: CASSGMGEEQFF
cdr3_nt: TGTGCCAGCAGCGGGATGGGGGAGGAGCAGTTCTTC
j_call: TRBJ2-1
v_call: TRBV28
d_call: -
clone_size: many

cdr3_aa: CASSEWGGGRYEQYF
cdr3_nt: TGTGCCAGCAGTGAATGGGGAGGGGGCAGGTACGAGCAGTACTTC
j_call: TRBJ2-7
v_call: TRBV6-1
d_call: -
clone_size: few

cdr3_aa: CASSLGPNNEQFF
cdr3_nt: TGTGCCAGCAGCTTGGGGCCGAACAATGAGCAGTTCTTC
j_call: TRBJ2-1
v_call: TRBV11-1
d_call: -
clone_size: -

cdr3_aa: CASSYEGSNYGYTF
cdr3_nt: TGTGCCAGCAGTTACGAAGGGTCTAACTATGGCTACACCTTC
j_call: TRBJ1-2
v_call: TRBV6-5
d_call: -
clone_size: few

cdr3_aa: CSDSDRINTEAFF
cdr3_nt: TGCAGTGACTCGGACAGAATTAACACTGAAGCTTTCTTT
j_call: TRBJ1-1
v_call: TRBV20-1
d_call: -
clone_size: once

cdr3_aa: CASSLKTAIEEQYF
cdr3_nt: TGTGCCAGCAGCCTTAAAACAGCTATAGAGGAGCAGTACTTC
j_call: TRBJ2-7
v_call: TRBV16
d_call: -
clone_size: many

cdr3_aa: CASSEPRDHQPQHF
cdr3_nt: TGTGCCAGCAGTGAACCCAGGGATCACCAGCCCCAGCATTTT
j_call: TRBJ1-5
v_call: TRBV6-1
d_call: -
clone_size: many

cdr3_aa: CASSAGQNSPLHF
cdr3_nt: TGTGCCAGCAGCGCAGGACAGAATTCACCCCTCCACTTT
j_call: TRBJ1-6
v_call: TRBV5-5
d_call: -
clone_size: -

cdr3_aa: CASSRWEGFEPQHF
cdr3_nt: TGTGCCAGTAGTCGGTGGGAGGGGTTTGAGCCCCAGCATTTT
j_call: TRBJ1-5
v_call: TRBV19
d_call: -
clone_size: medium-sized